This T cell receptor beta chain stems from a study of control samples from healthy donors and cancer patients. Trimming shortened V by 0 bases and J by 0 bases, and 15 bases separated the two germline ends. The CDR3 runs 18 residues. Per germline, CDR1 LNHDA and CDR2 SQIVND (reference sequence). The method was immunoSEQ multiplex PCR; TCRdb's version includes in-frame clones alone and lacks a portion of them. Of 160,000 or so clones detected, around nine tenths appear once; the ten largest clones hold about 0.73%. The chain links TRBV19 to TRBJ2-1; D assignment may be TRBD1 or TRBD2 (6 bases each). This sequence was found in a woman aged 30 to 39 in good health. Source material: blood. The CDR3 nucleotides are TGTGCCAGTAGTATAGATCGTTGGGGGGACAACTCCTACAATGAGCAGTTCTTC. This sequence encodes CASSIDRWGDNSYNEQFF.